This section outlines one TCR beta chain sequence together with its context. Its antigen is as yet unknown. The sample is drawn from a study of Ad26.COV2.S vaccination and SARS-CoV-2 variants. Background on the study: Once or twice, 56 days apart, Ad26.COV2.S was delivered intramuscularly.

Treatment given: approximately 18 received Ad26.COV2.S at low or high dose, single or two shots; about 5 received placebo; per-sample allocation not given. Specimens were obtained on day 63 following the first vaccine or placebo injection. Recruitment in Boston yielded a donor of adult age, 18-55 years. The method was immunoSEQ multiplex PCR; TCRdb's version includes in-frame clones alone and lacks a portion of them. Of some 520,000 clones in the sample, 87% are singletons; the top ten hold 9.5% to 15%. Germline lookup yields CDR1 MNHEY and CDR2 SVGAGI. This CDR3 has 13 residues. Trimming stripped 2 bases from V and 4 bases from J, with 8 bases between. The study, taken as a whole, reports: Analyses that measured TCR breadth and depth may have underestimated total T cell responses. After vaccination, substantial breadth of spike-specific CD8+ and CD4+ responses was reported.

The sample consisted of peripheral blood, taken in a trial of Ad26.COV2.S vaccine versus placebo. This clonotype originated in a person aged 18-65 years who received the Ad26.COV2.S COVID-19 vaccine or a placebo. The chain carries TRBV6-5 and TRBJ2-5, with unresolved D. The CDR3 DNA reads TGTGCCAGCAGTTACCGTTACCCAGAGACCCAGTACTTC. Its translation: CASSYRYPETQYF.